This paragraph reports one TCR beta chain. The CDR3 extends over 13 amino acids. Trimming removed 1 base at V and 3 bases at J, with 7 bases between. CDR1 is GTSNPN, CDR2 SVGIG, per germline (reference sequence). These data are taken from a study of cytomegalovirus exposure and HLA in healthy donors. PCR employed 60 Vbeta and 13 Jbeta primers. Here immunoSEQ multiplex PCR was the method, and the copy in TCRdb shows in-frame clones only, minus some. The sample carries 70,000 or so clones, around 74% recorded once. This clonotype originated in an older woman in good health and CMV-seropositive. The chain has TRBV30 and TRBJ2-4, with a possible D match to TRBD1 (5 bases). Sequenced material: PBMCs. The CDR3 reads CAWSEGVKNIQYF. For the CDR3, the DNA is TGTGCCTGGAGTGAAGGGGTCAAAAACATTCAGTACTTC.